The 26 T cell receptor beta chains in this list originate from one sample, sequenced in a study of early T cells in non-severe SARS-CoV-2 infection. TCRdb re-called the 5' RACE reads with MiXCR, one entry per CDR3 protein. The sample shows around 40,000 distinct CDR3 sequences, 11% of them seen only once. Sequencing was carried out using whole blood. The receptor set was obtained from an adult who was a healthcare worker with PCR-confirmed SARS-CoV-2 infection or an uninfected control (not recorded which).

This chain connects TRBV28 to TRBJ2-7, with 8 bases aligning to TRBD2. The V segment lost 5 bases and the J segment 3 bases; nucleotides outside the gene matches: 6. CDR3 length equals 14 residues. Germline CDR1 and CDR2: MDHEN and SYDVKM. This CDR3 reads CASSAAGTSYEQYF. As DNA, the CDR3 is TGTGCCAGCAGTGCCGCCGGGACTAGCTACGAGCAGTACTTC.

This clonotype turned up a few times. This chain connects TRBV25-1 to TRBJ2-3; no definite D call. The CDR3 sequence is 14 residues long. CDR1 MGHDK and CDR2 SYGVNS come from the germline V gene. V was clipped by 3 bases and J by 7 bases, with 14 bases between them. CDR3 residues: CASSDPPNRHTQYF. The CDR3 DNA sequence: TGTGCCAGCAGTGATCCCCCTAATCGGCATACGCAGTATTTT.

This clonotype came up many times. The chain joins TRBV7-3 to TRBJ1-2, with TRBD1 matching over 9 bases. V lost 5 bases, J lost 4 bases, and 11 bases stayed unmatched. Germline V lookup: CDR1 SGHTA, CDR2 FQGTGA. The CDR3 loop spans 16 amino acids. The CDR3 region has the DNA TGTGCCAGCAGCCCCCAGGGGGGACAGGGCAGCTATGGCTACACCTTC. This translates into CASSPQGGQGSYGYTF. Complete variable domain (other parts from reference TRBV7-3 and TRBJ1-2): GAGVSQTPSNKVTEKGKYVELRCDPISGHTALYWYRQSLGQGPEFLIYFQGTGAADDSGLPNDRFFAVRPEGSVSTLKIQRTERGDSAVYLCASSPQGGQGSYGYTFGSGTRLTVV.

The sample holds many counts of this clonotype. The chain has TRBV28 and TRBJ2-7; D not resolved. The CDR3 runs 11 residues. V was clipped by 8 bases and J by 0 bases, with 5 bases between them. Germline V gene sequence: CDR1 MDHEN, CDR2 SYDVKM. The CDR3 spells CASVSSYEQYF. The CDR3 DNA reads TGTGCCAGCGTCAGCTCCTACGAGCAGTACTTC.

This clonotype was counted a few times. This chain uses TRBV27 with TRBJ2-7; tentative D call: TRBD2 (5 bases). The germline gives CDR1 MNHEY, CDR2 SMNVEV (reference sequence). The CDR3 covers 13 residues. Between the trimmed V and J ends, which lost 5 bases and 3 bases, there was a span of 11 bases. CDR3 amino acids: CASSPLRGYEQYF. The DNA of the CDR3 is TGTGCCAGCAGTCCTCTTCGGGGCTACGAGCAGTACTTC.

The V gene is TRBV9, the J gene TRBJ1-1, with unresolved D. The V gene's germline CDR1 is SGDLS and CDR2 YYNGEE. The CDR3 runs to 14 residues. V gave up 0 bases and J gave up 4 bases, with 10 bases separating them. CDR3 amino acids: CASSVAKLGTEAFF. CDR3 in DNA: TGTGCCAGCAGCGTAGCTAAGTTGGGCACTGAAGCTTTCTTT. The full variable domain, completed using reference TRBV9 and TRBJ1-1, is DSGVTQTPKHLITATGQRVTLRCSPRSGDLSVYWYQQSLDQGLQFLIQYYNGEERAKGNILERFSAQQFPDLHSELNLSSLELGDSALYFCASSVAKLGTEAFFGQGTRLTVV.

The chain joins TRBV19 to TRBJ2-5; D remains unclear. The V end lost 4 bases, the J end lost 4 bases, and 13 bases lay between the germline ends. CDR1 is LNHDA and CDR2 is SQIVND in the germline V gene (reference sequence). This CDR3 is built from 14 residues. CDR3 protein: CASSKGSIGETQYF. CDR3 coding DNA: TGTGCCAGTAGTAAGGGATCTATCGGAGAGACCCAGTACTTC. The full variable domain, rest sourced from reference TRBV19 and TRBJ2-5, is DGGITQSPKYLFRKEGQNVTLSCEQNLNHDAMYWYRQDPGQGLRLIYYSQIVNDFQKGDIAEGYSVSREKKESFPLTVTSAQKNPTAFYLCASSKGSIGETQYFGPGTRLLVL.

This clonotype was counted a few times. The chain carries TRBV29-1 and TRBJ1-5; 8 positions agree with TRBD1. This CDR3 has 14 amino acids. Germline V CDR1 and CDR2: SQVTM, ANQGSEA. The junction had 10 bases not matched to a gene; V was cut back by 3 bases and J by 9 bases. CDR3: CSVDAGQGSGPQHF. The CDR3 DNA reads TGCAGCGTTGATGCCGGACAGGGTTCAGGGCCCCAGCATTTT. The complete variable domain, with remaining parts taken from reference TRBV29-1 and TRBJ1-5, reads SAVISQKPSRDICQRGTSLTIQCQVDSQVTMMFWYRQQPGQSLTLIATANQGSEATYESGFVIDKFPISRPNLTFSTLTVSNMSPEDSSIYLCSVDAGQGSGPQHFGDGTRLSIL.

This clonotype was seen at least ten times. The J gene is TRBJ2-2, the V gene TRBV28; 7 bases map to TRBD1. The CDR3 has 15 residues. V trimming: 8 bases; J trimming: 4 bases; junction bases outside the gene matches: 10. Germline lookup yields CDR1 MDHEN and CDR2 SYDVKM. CDR3 sequence: CASSQGDRRTGELFF. As DNA, the CDR3 is TGTGCCAGCTCCCAAGGGGACAGACGCACCGGGGAGCTGTTTTTT.

The rearrangement joins TRBV6-6 to TRBJ1-1; a possible D gene is TRBD1 (6 bases). CDR1 and CDR2 (germline): MNHNY, SVGAGI (reference sequence). CDR3 length equals 15 residues. V was pared by 5 bases and J by 0 bases, with 13 bases between. CDR3 coding DNA: TGTGCCAGCAGTCCTTCTACAGGGATGAACACTGAAGCTTTCTTT. Its protein product is CASSPSTGMNTEAFF.

The table lists this clonotype with a few counts. This chain joins TRBV19 and TRBJ1-5, with a weak D call TRBD1 (5 bases). The germline V gene encodes CDR1 LNHDA and CDR2 SQIVND (reference sequence). The V end lost 3 bases, the J end lost 6 bases, and 15 bases lay between the germline ends. This CDR3 has 15 residues. The CDR3, as DNA: TGTGCCAGTAGTATGGGGGTTTTATCAGGTCAGCCCCAGCATTTT. Residues: CASSMGVLSGQPQHF.

This clonotype was counted ten times or more. The rearrangement joins TRBV5-1 to TRBJ2-3; D not resolved. V was clipped by 0 bases and J by 1 base, with 18 bases between them. The germline CDR1 and CDR2 sequences are SGHRS and YFSETQ. CDR3 length: 18 residues. The CDR3 sequence: CASSLAAVALAGTDTQYF. The DNA for the CDR3 is TGCGCCAGCAGCTTGGCAGCTGTAGCCTTGGCGGGCACAGATACGCAGTATTTT.

This clonotype was observed a handful of times. V gene TRBV2 combines with J gene TRBJ2-1; D uncertain. V was clipped by 4 bases and J by 15 bases, with 4 bases between them. In germline, CDR1 is SNHLY, CDR2 FYNNEI. The CDR3 sequence is 8 residues long. The CDR3 here is CASSGGFF. The CDR3 DNA follows: TGTGCCAGCAGTGGGGGGTTCTTC.

J is TRBJ2-1 and V is TRBV5-1; maybe TRBD1 (5 bases). V shed 4 bases and J shed 0 bases, with 17 bases lying between them. The CDR3 length is 17 residues. Per germline, CDR1 SGHRS and CDR2 YFSETQ. CDR3 sequence: CASSPDTGISSYNEQFF. CDR3 coding DNA: TGCGCCAGCAGCCCCGACACAGGAATAAGCTCCTACAATGAGCAGTTCTTC.

This clonotype was seen ten or more times. The V gene is TRBV20-1, the J gene TRBJ2-7; D is uncertain. Per the germline V gene, CDR1 is DFQATT and CDR2 is SNEGSKA (reference sequence). V was shortened by 2 bases and J by 0 bases, with 8 bases between the two germline ends. This CDR3 contains 13 residues. As DNA, the CDR3 is TGCAGTGCTAGAAACGACAACTCCTACGAGCAGTACTTC. This translates into CSARNDNSYEQYF.

The chain couples TRBV5-1 to TRBJ2-7; 11 positions match TRBD1. Germline V gene data show CDR1 as SGHRS and CDR2 as YFSETQ. J was trimmed by 1 base and V by 2 bases; bases with no gene match: 8. The CDR3 has 17 amino acids. DNA of the CDR3: TGCGCCAGCAGCTTTCCGGACAGGGGGCCCTTTTCCTACGAGCAGTACTTC. Residues: CASSFPDRGPFSYEQYF.

This clonotype occurred many times. The chain has TRBV7-9 and TRBJ2-1; TRBD2 matches 7 bases. Germline CDR1 reads SEHNR; CDR2 reads FQNEAQ (reference sequence). V shed 1 base and J 10 bases; nucleotides not matched to a gene: 16. The CDR3 has 17 amino acids. This CDR3 is CASSLGSMGLADEEQFF. The CDR3 nucleotides are TGTGCCAGCAGCTTAGGGAGTATGGGGCTAGCGGACGAGGAGCAGTTCTTC.

Turning to this clonotype: One end of the junction is discordant with germline, which a read error may explain. V usage is TRBV20-1 and J usage is TRBJ2-7, with D tentatively TRBD2 (5 bases). The CDR3 has 13 amino acids. Per germline, CDR1 DFQATT and CDR2 SNEGSKA (reference sequence). CDR3 sequence: CSAGERTSYEQYF. The CDR3 DNA reads as TGCAGTGCTGGAGAGCGGACCTCCTACGAGCAGTACTTC.

This clonotype was found many times. The V gene is TRBV28, the J gene TRBJ2-5; D remains unclear. The CDR3 extends over 12 amino acids. Looked up from germline, CDR1 is MDHEN and CDR2 is SYDVKM. Trimming took off 8 bases at V and 1 base at J, with 8 bases between the two ends. The CDR3 is CASGETQETQYF. The CDR3 nucleotides read TGTGCCAGCGGGGAAACCCAAGAGACCCAGTACTTC.

This clonotype was found many times. In DNA form, the CDR3 reads TGTGCCAGCAGCTTAGCAGGTGCAGGGGCGGGAAACATTCAGTACTTC. Amino acid sequence: CASSLAGAGAGNIQYF. This chain joins TRBV11-2 and TRBJ2-4; TRBD1 might be the D (6 bases). Germline V gene lookup returns CDR1 SGHAT and CDR2 FQNNGV. This CDR3 has 16 residues. The ends were cut back, 1 base at V and 6 bases at J, with 16 bases in the middle.

This clonotype was counted ten times or more. The rearrangement uses TRBV28 and TRBJ2-1; 9 bases fit TRBD2. The CDR3 is 14 residues long. J lost 8 bases, V lost 10 bases, and 12 bases had no gene match. The germline gives CDR1 MDHEN, CDR2 SYDVKM. The CDR3 sequence is CATTPSGITHEQFF. The DNA of the CDR3 is TGTGCCACCACCCCTAGCGGGATTACCCATGAGCAGTTCTTC. Based on the CDR3 plus reference TRBV28 and TRBJ2-1, the full variable domain is DVKVTQSSRYLVKRTGEKVFLECVQDMDHENMFWYRQDPGLGLRLIYFSYDVKMKEKGDIPEGYSVSREKKERFSLILESASTNQTSMYLCATTPSGITHEQFFGPGTRLTVL.

This clonotype was picked up many times. V and J are TRBV20-1 and TRBJ2-2, with 10 bases aligning to TRBD2. This CDR3 has 15 amino acids. The germline V gene encodes CDR1 DFQATT and CDR2 SNEGSKA (reference sequence). Germline trimming cut 1 base from V and 4 bases from J; bases unmatched to any gene: 3. CDR3 loop: CSARGLAGVTGELFF. As DNA, the CDR3 is TGCAGTGCTAGAGGGCTAGCGGGAGTCACCGGGGAGCTGTTTTTT.

This clonotype was found a few times. At one boundary the junction diverges from the germline segment, which might be a read error. CDR3 sequence reads: CASRLPTGNSSLHF. CDR3 coding DNA: TGTGCCAGCCGTCTCCCAACAGGGAATTCATCCCTCCACTTT. The chain uses TRBV27 and TRBJ1-6; tentatively, D is TRBD1 (6 bases). The CDR3 covers 14 residues. Germline V gene data show CDR1 as MNHEY and CDR2 as SMNVEV (reference sequence).

This clonotype occurred many times. The chain employs TRBV2 and TRBJ2-1; D may be TRBD2 (8 bases). Germline CDR1 is SNHLY and CDR2 is FYNNEI. V lost 4 bases and J lost 12, with 13 bases in between. This CDR3 region has 12 residues. CDR3 sequence: CASSAGGTVQFF. CDR3 coding DNA: TGTGCCAGCAGTGCGGGGGGGACAGTGCAGTTCTTC.

This clonotype was counted a few times. This chain uses TRBV28 with TRBJ1-1; D unclear. V gave up 8 bases and J gave up 4 bases, with 17 bases separating them. CDR1 and CDR2 from the germline V gene are MDHEN and SYDVKM. The CDR3 has 14 amino acids. The CDR3 spells CASGREPTSTEAFF. The CDR3 DNA sequence: TGTGCCAGCGGAAGGGAGCCAACCTCCACTGAAGCTTTCTTT.

This clonotype appeared many times. V is TRBV3-1 and J is TRBJ1-5; the D is unclear. The CDR3 has 15 amino acids. Trimming cost V 4 bases and J 2 bases, with 12 bases left between them. Germline assignment: CDR1 LGHDT and CDR2 YNNKEL (reference sequence). CDR3 sequence: CASSPVYSGNQPQHF. The CDR3 nucleotides read TGTGCCAGCAGCCCAGTTTATTCTGGCAATCAGCCCCAGCATTTT.